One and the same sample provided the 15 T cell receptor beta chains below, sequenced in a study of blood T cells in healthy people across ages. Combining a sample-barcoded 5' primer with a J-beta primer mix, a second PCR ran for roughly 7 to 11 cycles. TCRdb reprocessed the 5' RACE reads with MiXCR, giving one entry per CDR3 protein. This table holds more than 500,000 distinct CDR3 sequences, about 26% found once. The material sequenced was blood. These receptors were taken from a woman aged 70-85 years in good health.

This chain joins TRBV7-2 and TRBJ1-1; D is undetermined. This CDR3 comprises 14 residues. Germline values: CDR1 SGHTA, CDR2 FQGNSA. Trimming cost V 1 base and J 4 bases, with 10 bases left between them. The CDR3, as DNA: TGTGCCAGCAGCTTAGGTCAGCTGCCCACTGAAGCTTTCTTT. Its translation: CASSLGQLPTEAFF.

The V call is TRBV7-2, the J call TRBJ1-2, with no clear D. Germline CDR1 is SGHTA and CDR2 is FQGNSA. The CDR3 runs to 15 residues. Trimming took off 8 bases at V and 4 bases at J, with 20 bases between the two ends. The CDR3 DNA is TGTGCCAGCGGCCCCGTCGAGGTTCCTACCTATGGCTACACCTTC. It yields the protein CASGPVEVPTYGYTF. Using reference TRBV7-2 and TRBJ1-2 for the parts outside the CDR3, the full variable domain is GAGVSQSPSNKVTEKGKDVELRCDPISGHTALYWYRQSLGQGLEFLIYFQGNSAPDKSGLPSDRFSAERTGGSVSTLTIQRTQQEDSAVYLCASGPVEVPTYGYTFGSGTRLTVV.

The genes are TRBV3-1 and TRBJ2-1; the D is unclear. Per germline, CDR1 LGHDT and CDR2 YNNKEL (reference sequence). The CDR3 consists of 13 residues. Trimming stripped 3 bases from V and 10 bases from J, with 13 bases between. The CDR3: CASSQVTTGEQFF. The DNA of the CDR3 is TGTGCCAGCAGCCAGGTTACGACGGGCGAGCAGTTCTTC.

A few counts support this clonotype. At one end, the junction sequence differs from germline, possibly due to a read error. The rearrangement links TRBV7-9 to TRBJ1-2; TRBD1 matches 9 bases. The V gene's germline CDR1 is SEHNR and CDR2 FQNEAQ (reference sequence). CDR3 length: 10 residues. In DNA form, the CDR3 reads TGTGCCAGCAGCGCCGGGACAGGGTCCTTC. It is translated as CASSAGTGSF.

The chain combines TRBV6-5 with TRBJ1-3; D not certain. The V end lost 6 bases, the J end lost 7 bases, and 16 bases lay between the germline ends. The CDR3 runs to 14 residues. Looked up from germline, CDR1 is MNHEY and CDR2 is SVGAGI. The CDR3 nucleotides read TGTGCCAGCAGCCAAAGACCAGATGGGAACACCATATATTTT. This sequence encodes CASSQRPDGNTIYF.

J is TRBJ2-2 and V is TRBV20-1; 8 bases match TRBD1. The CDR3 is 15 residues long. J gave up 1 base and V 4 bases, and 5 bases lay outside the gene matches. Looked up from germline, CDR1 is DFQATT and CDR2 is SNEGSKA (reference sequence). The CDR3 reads CSATGGTGNTGELFF. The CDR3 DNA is TGCAGTGCTACGGGTGGGACAGGGAACACCGGGGAGCTGTTTTTT.

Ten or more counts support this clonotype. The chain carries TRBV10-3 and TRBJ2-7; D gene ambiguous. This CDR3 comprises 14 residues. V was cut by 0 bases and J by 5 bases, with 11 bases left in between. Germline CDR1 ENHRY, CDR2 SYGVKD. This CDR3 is CAISESQSLNEQYF. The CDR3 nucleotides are TGTGCCATCAGTGAGTCTCAGAGTTTAAACGAGCAGTACTTC.

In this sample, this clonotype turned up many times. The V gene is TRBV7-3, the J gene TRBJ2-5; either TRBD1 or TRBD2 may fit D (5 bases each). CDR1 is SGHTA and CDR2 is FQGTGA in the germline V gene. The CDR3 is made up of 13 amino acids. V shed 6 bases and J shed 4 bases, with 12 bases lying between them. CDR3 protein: CASSSGARETQYF. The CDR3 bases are TGTGCCAGCAGTTCCGGGGCCAGAGAGACCCAGTACTTC.

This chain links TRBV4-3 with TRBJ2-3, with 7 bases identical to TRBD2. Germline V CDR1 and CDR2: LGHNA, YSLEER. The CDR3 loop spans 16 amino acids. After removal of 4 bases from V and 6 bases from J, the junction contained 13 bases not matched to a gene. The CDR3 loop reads CASSPGAGGSRDTQYF. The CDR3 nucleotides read TGCGCCAGCAGCCCCGGGGCTGGCGGGAGTCGTGATACGCAGTATTTT.

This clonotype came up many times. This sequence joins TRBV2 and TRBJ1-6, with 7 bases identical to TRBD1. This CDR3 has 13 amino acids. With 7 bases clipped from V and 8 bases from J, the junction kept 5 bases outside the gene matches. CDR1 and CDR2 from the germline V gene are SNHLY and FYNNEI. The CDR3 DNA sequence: TGTGCCAGCATGACAGGGATAGATTCACCCCTCCACTTT. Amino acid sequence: CASMTGIDSPLHF.

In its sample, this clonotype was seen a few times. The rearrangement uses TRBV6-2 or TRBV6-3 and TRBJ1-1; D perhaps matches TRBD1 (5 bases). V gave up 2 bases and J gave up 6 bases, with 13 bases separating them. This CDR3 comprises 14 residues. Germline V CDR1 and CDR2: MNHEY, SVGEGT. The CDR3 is CASSYGAKGSEAFF. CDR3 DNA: TGTGCCAGCAGTTACGGGGCAAAGGGCTCTGAAGCTTTCTTT.

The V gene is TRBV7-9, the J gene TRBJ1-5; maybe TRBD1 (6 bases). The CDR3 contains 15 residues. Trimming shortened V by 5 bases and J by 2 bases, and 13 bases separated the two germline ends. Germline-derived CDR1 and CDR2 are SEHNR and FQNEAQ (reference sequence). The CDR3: CASSSTQGRNQPQHF. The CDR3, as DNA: TGTGCCAGCAGCAGCACACAGGGCCGCAATCAGCCCCAGCATTTT.

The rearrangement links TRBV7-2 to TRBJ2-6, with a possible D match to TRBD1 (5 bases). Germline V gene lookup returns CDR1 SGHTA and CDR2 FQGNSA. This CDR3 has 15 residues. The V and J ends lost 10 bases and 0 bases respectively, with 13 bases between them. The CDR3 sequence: CATRKQDSGANVLTF. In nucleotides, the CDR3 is TGTGCCACCCGAAAACAGGACTCTGGGGCCAACGTCCTGACTTTC. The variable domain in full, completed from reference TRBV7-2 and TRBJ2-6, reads GAGVSQSPSNKVTEKGKDVELRCDPISGHTALYWYRQSLGQGLEFLIYFQGNSAPDKSGLPSDRFSAERTGGSVSTLTIQRTQQEDSAVYLCATRKQDSGANVLTFGAGSRLTVL.

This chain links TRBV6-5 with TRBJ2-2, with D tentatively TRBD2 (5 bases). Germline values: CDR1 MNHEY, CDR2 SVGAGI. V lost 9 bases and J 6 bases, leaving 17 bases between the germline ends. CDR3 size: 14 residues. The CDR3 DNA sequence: TGTGCCAGTTGGGCCTGGACTTCTGCCGGGGAGCTGTTTTTT. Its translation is CASWAWTSAGELFF.

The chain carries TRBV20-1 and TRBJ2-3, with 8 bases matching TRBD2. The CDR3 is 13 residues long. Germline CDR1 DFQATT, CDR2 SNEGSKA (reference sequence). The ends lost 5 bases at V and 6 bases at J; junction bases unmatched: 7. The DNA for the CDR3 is TGCAGTGCTGGTACTAGCGGTATTGATACGCAGTATTTT. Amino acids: CSAGTSGIDTQYF.